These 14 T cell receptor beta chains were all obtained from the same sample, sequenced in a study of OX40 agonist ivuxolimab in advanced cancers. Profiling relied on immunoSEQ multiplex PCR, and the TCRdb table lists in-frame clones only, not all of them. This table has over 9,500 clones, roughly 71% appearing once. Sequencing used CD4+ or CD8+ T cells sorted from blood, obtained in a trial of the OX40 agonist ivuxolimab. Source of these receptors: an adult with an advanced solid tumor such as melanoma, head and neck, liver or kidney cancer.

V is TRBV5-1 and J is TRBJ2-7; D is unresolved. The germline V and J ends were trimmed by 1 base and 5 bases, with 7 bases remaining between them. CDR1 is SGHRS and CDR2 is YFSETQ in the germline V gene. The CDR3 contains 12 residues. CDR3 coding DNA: TGCGCCAGCAGCTTGCGCCCTGACGAGCAGTACTTC. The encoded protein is CASSLRPDEQYF.

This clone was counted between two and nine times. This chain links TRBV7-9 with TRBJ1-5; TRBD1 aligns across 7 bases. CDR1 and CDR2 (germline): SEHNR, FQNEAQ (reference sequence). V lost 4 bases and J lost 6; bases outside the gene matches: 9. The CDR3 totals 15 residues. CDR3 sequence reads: CASSSEGAWGQPQHF. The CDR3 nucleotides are TGTGCCAGCAGCTCGGAGGGGGCTTGGGGTCAGCCCCAGCATTTT.

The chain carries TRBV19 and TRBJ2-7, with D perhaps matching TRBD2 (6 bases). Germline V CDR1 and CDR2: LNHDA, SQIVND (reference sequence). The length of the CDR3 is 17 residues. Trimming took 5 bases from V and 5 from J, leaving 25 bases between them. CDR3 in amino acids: CASSAHRGTPSLDEQYF. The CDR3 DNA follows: TGTGCCAGTAGTGCCCATCGGGGGACTCCTTCTTTAGACGAGCAGTACTTC.

This chain's CDR3 is CASTLGLNTEAFF. The CDR3 bases are TGTGCCAGCACGTTAGGGTTGAACACTGAAGCTTTCTTT. V usage is TRBV7-3 and J usage is TRBJ1-1; the D is unclear. CDR1 SGHTA and CDR2 FQGTGA come from the germline V gene. This CDR3 comprises 13 residues. The V gene lost 7 bases and the J gene lost 0 bases, with 9 bases spanning the gap.

As DNA, the CDR3 is TGTGCCAGCACCCCGGACAGCAGCTCCTACGAGCAGTACTTC. Protein: CASTPDSSSYEQYF. The rearrangement joins TRBV7-9 to TRBJ2-7; D is possibly TRBD1 (6 bases). The CDR3 sequence is 14 residues long. CDR1 is SEHNR, CDR2 FQNEAQ, per germline (reference sequence). Trimming stripped 7 bases from V and 0 bases from J, with 13 bases between. The whole variable domain, remainder taken from reference TRBV7-9 and TRBJ2-7, is DTGVSQNPRHKITKRGQNVTFRCDPISEHNRLYWYRQTLGQGPEFLTYFQNEAQLEKSRLLSDRFSAERPKGSFSTLEIQRTEQGDSAMYLCASTPDSSSYEQYFGPGTRLTVT.

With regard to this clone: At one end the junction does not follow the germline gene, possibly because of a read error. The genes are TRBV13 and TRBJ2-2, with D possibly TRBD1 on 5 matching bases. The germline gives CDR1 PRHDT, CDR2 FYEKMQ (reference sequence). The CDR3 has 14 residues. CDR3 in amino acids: CASSLGENTGELFF. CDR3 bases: TGTGCCAGCAGCCTAGGGGAGAACACCGGGGAGCTGTTTTTT. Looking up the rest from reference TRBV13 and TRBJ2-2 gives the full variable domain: AAGVIQSPRHLIKEKRETATLKCYPIPRHDTVYWYQQGPGQDPQFLISFYEKMQSDKGSIPDRFSAQQFSDYHSELNMSSLELGDSALYFCASSLGENTGELFFGEGSRLTVL.

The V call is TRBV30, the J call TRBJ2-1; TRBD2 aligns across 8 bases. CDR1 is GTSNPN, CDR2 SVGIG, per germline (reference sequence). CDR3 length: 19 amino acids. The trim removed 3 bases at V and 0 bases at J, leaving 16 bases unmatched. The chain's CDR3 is CAWSHGQRGLLSSYNEQFF. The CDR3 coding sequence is TGTGCCTGGAGCCATGGGCAGCGGGGGCTACTGAGCTCCTACAATGAGCAGTTCTTC.

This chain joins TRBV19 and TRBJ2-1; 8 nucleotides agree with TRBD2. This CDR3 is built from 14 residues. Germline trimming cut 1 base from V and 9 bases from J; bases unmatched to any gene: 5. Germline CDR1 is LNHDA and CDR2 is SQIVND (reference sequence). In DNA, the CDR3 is TGTGCCAGTAGTATAGTGGATAGCGGGACTGAGCAGTTCTTC. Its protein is CASSIVDSGTEQFF. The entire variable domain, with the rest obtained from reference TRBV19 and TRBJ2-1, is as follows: DGGITQSPKYLFRKEGQNVTLSCEQNLNHDAMYWYRQDPGQGLRLIYYSQIVNDFQKGDIAEGYSVSREKKESFPLTVTSAQKNPTAFYLCASSIVDSGTEQFFGPGTRLTVL.

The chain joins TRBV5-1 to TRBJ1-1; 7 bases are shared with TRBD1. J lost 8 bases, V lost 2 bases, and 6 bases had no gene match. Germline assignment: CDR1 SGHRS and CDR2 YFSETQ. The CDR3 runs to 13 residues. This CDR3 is CASSLISGGEAFF. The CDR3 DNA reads TGCGCCAGCAGCTTAATCTCAGGGGGGGAAGCTTTCTTT.

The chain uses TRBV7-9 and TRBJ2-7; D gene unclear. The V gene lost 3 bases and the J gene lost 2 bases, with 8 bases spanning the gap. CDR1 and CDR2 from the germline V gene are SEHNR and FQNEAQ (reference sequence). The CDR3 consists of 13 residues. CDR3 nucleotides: TGTGCCAGCAGCTTGGTGGGGACCTACGAGCAGTACTTC. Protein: CASSLVGTYEQYF.

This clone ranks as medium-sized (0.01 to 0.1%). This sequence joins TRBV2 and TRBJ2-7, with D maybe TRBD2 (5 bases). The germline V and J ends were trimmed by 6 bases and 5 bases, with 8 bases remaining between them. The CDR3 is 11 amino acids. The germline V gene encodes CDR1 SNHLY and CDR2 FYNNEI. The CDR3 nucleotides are TGTGCCAGCAGCTTGCGGGACGAGCAGTACTTC. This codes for CASSLRDEQYF. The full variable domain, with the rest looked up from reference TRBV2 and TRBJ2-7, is EPEVTQTPSHQVTQMGQEVILRCVPISNHLYFYWYRQILGQKVEFLVSFYNNEISEKSEIFDDQFSVERPDGSNFTLKIRSTKLEDSAMYFCASSLRDEQYFGPGTRLTVT.

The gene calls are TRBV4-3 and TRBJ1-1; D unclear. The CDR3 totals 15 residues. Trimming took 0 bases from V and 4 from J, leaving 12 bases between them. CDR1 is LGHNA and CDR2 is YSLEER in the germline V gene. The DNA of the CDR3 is TGCGCCAGCAGCCAAGACAGGATCTCAGGCACTGAAGCTTTCTTT. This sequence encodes CASSQDRISGTEAFF.

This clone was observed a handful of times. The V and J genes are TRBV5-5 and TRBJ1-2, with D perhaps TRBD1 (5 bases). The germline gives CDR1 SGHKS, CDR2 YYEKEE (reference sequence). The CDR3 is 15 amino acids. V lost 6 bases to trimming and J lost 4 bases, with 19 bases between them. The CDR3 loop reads CASTPGAGSLYGYTF. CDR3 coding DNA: TGTGCCAGCACCCCCGGGGCAGGCTCCCTCTATGGCTACACCTTC. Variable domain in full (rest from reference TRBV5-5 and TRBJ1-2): DAGVTQSPTHLIKTRGQQVTLRCSPISGHKSVSWYQQVLGQGPQFIFQYYEKEERGRGNFPDRFSARQFPNYSSELNVNALLLGDSALYLCASTPGAGSLYGYTFGSGTRLTVV.

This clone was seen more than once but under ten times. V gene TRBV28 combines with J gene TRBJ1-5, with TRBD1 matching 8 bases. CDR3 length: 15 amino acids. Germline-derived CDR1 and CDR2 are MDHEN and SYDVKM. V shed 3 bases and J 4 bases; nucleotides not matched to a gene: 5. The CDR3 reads CASSLLQGGNQPQHF. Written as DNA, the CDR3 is TGTGCCAGCAGTTTGTTACAGGGGGGGAATCAGCCCCAGCATTTT.